The 3 T cell receptor beta chains given below trace back to one sample, sequenced in a study of CD8 T cells in ankylosing spondylitis. TCRdb redid the calling of the 5' RACE reads with MiXCR, one entry per CDR3 protein. This repertoire shows around 300,000 distinct CDR3 sequences, roughly 14% found once; its top ten account for 1.1%. Sequenced sample: blood, either unsorted or a sorted T cell fraction (not recorded which). The source of these receptors is a male donor with ankylosing spondylitis or in good health (not recorded which).

This clonotype occurred a few times. The J gene is TRBJ1-1, the V gene TRBV6-1; no firm D call. In germline, CDR1 is MNHNS, CDR2 SASEGT. CDR3 length: 15 amino acids. V was pared by 5 bases and J by 0 bases, with 13 bases between. The CDR3 sequence: CASSPLSEMNTEAFF. In nucleotides, the CDR3 is TGTGCCAGCAGTCCCCTGAGCGAGATGAACACTGAAGCTTTCTTT.

This clonotype has at least ten counts. V gene TRBV19 combines with J gene TRBJ1-5, with D unclear. The germline V gene has CDR1 LNHDA and CDR2 SQIVND (reference sequence). Trimming pared 3 bases from V and 3 bases from J, leaving 9 bases between. CDR3 length: 14 residues. The CDR3 DNA reads TGTGCCAGTAGTATTGTCGGGTCCAATCAGCCCCAGCATTTT. It specifies CASSIVGSNQPQHF.

The V call is TRBV6-2 or TRBV6-3, the J call TRBJ1-1, with 7 bases aligning to TRBD1. The J segment lost 0 bases and the V segment lost 8 bases, leaving 6 bases of the junction unmatched. The CDR3 is 14 residues long. Per the germline V gene, CDR1 is MNHEY and CDR2 is SVGEGT. Here the CDR3 DNA reads TGTGCCAGCTGTTCCAGGGGGATGAACACTGAAGCTTTCTTT. This translates into CASCSRGMNTEAFF.